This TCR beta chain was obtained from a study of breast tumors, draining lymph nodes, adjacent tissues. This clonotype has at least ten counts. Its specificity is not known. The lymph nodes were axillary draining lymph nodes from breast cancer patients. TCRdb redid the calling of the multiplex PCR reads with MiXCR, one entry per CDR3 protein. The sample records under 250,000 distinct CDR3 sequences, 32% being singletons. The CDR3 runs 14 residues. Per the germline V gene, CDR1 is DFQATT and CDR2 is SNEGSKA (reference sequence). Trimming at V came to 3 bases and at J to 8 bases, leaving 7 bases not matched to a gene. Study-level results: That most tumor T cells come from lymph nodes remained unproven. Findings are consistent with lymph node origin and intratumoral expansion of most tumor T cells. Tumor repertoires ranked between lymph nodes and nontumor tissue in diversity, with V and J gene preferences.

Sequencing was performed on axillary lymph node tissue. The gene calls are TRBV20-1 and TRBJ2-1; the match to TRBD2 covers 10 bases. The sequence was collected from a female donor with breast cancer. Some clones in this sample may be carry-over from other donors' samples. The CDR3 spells CSASGSGRRDEQFF. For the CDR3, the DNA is TGCAGTGCTAGTGGTAGCGGGAGGAGGGATGAGCAGTTCTTC.